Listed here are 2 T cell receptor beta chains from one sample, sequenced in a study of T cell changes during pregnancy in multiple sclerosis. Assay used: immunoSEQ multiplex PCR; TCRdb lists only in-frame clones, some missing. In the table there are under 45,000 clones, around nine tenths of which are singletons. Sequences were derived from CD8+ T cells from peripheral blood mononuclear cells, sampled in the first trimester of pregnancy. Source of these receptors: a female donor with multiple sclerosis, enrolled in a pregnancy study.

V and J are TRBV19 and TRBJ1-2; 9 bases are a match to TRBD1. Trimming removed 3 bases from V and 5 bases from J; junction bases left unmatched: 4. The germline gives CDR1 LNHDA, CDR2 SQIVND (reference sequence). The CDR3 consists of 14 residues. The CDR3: CASSIAGQGYGYTF. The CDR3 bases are TGTGCCAGTAGTATCGCGGGACAGGGATATGGCTACACCTTC. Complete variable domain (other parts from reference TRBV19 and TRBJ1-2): DGGITQSPKYLFRKEGQNVTLSCEQNLNHDAMYWYRQDPGQGLRLIYYSQIVNDFQKGDIAEGYSVSREKKESFPLTVTSAQKNPTAFYLCASSIAGQGYGYTFGSGTRLTVV.

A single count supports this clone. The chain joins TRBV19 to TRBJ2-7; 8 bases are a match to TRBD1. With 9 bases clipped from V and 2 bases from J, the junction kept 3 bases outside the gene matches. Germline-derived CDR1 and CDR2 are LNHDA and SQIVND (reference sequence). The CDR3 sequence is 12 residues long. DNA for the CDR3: TGTGCCAGCGGGGACAGGCCCTACGAGCAGTACTTC. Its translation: CASGDRPYEQYF.